A selection of T cell receptor beta chains follows, all from one sample in a study of Graves' ophthalmopathy and Graves' hyperthyroidism. TCRdb reprocessed the multiplex PCR reads via MiXCR and lists one record per CDR3 protein. Of about 370,000 distinct CDR3 sequences in the sample, about a sixth are singletons; the top ten hold roughly 2.4%. Sequencing was done on a sample of peripheral blood. These receptors all stem from an adult woman with stable Graves' hyperthyroidism. The CDR3 runs from the conserved cysteine through the conserved F or W. D genes are given only for firm matches. Not every row has a clone size; where given, it reads once, few, many or a size class.

many TRBJ1-5 TRBD1 TRBV11-2 CASSLPMGQTNQPQHF TGTGCCAGCAGCCTCCCTATGGGACAGACTAATCAGCCCCAGCATTTT
many TRBJ2-7 - TRBV27 CASSSLRGETRGPSHEQYF TGTGCCAGCAGCTCCCTCAGAGGGGAAACCAGGGGACCAAGCCACGAGCAGTACTTC
many TRBJ2-7 TRBD1 TRBV2 CASSEARSRLQGLQYEQYF TGTGCCAGCAGTGAAGCCCGGTCCCGTTTACAGGGGCTACAATACGAGCAGTACTTC
many TRBJ1-1 - TRBV28 CASSSHRSPRGTEAFF TGTGCCAGCAGTTCCCACCGGTCCCCAAGGGGCACTGAAGCTTTCTTT
many TRBJ2-7 - TRBV6-2/TRBV6-3 CASSRAGPYEQYF TGTGCCAGCAGCCGAGCGGGCCCTTACGAGCAGTACTTC
many TRBJ2-7 TRBD1 TRBV6-2/TRBV6-3 CASSRRDRDYEQYF TGTGCCAGCAGCCGACGGGACAGAGACTACGAGCAGTACTTC
many TRBJ2-7 - TRBV6-2/TRBV6-3 CASSYPGPYEQYF TGTGCCAGCAGTTACCCAGGACCCTACGAGCAGTACTTC
many TRBJ2-7 TRBD2 TRBV7-2 CASSSPGGRSYEQYF TGTGCCAGCAGCTCCCCGGGGGGGCGCTCCTACGAGCAGTACTTC
many TRBJ2-7 TRBD2 TRBV28 CASSLAGVEGPLEQYF TGTGCCAGCAGTCTAGCGGGAGTTGAAGGACCACTCGAGCAGTACTTC
many TRBJ1-5 - TRBV28 CASSPLQGGQPQHF TGTGCCAGCAGTCCTCTACAGGGAGGTCAGCCCCAGCATTTT
many TRBJ2-5 TRBD2 TRBV12-3/TRBV12-4 CASSLTSGSQETQYF TGTGCCAGCAGTTTAACTAGCGGGAGTCAAGAGACCCAGTACTTC
many TRBJ2-7 - TRBV7-9 CASSGQLTTYEQYF TGTGCCAGCAGCGGACAACTTACTACCTACGAGCAGTACTTC
many TRBJ2-2 - TRBV28 CASSSQRANTGELFF TGTGCCAGCAGTTCCCAGCGGGCGAACACCGGGGAGCTGTTTTTT
many TRBJ1-1 TRBD1 TRBV20-1 CSAIGQGIEAFF TGCAGTGCTATAGGACAGGGGATTGAAGCTTTCTTT
many TRBJ2-5 TRBD2 TRBV12-3/TRBV12-4 CASSTSGRAAETQYF TGTGCCAGCAGCACTAGCGGGAGGGCCGCGGAGACCCAGTACTTC
many TRBJ2-7 - TRBV28 CASSLQYNQRGYEQYF TGTGCCAGCAGTTTGCAGTACAACCAGAGGGGCTACGAGCAGTACTTC
many TRBJ2-5 - TRBV20-1 CSAYRETQYF TGCAGTGCTTACAGGGAGACCCAGTACTTC
many TRBJ2-5 - TRBV6-1 CASSPGETQYF TGTGCCAGCAGCCCCGGGGAGACCCAGTACTTC
many TRBJ2-7 - TRBV27 CASRVGAFGDEQYF TGTGCCAGCCGTGTTGGGGCCTTCGGGGACGAGCAGTACTTC
many TRBJ2-7 TRBD2 TRBV12-3/TRBV12-4 CASGTSGNEQYF TGTGCCAGCGGGACTAGCGGTAACGAGCAGTACTTC
- TRBJ2-5 - TRBV7-8 CASSLSVGIKETQYF TGTGCCAGCAGCTTAAGTGTGGGGATTAAAGAGACCCAGTACTTC
many TRBJ2-7 TRBD2 TRBV2 CASSEGTSGNAEQYF TGTGCCAGCAGTGAAGGGACTAGCGGGAACGCCGAGCAGTACTTC
many TRBJ2-7 TRBD1 TRBV5-1 CASRMTGQDYEQYF TGCGCCAGCAGAATGACAGGACAGGACTACGAGCAGTACTTC
many TRBJ2-7 - TRBV29-1 CSVVGWVGNYEQYF TGCAGCGTTGTTGGTTGGGTGGGAAACTACGAGCAGTACTTC
many TRBJ2-5 TRBD2 TRBV27 CASSLRGRETQYF TGTGCCAGCAGTTTGCGCGGGAGGGAGACCCAGTACTTC
many TRBJ1-3 - TRBV6-1 CASSPPGATGNTIYF TGTGCCAGCAGCCCCCCCGGGGCCACTGGAAACACCATATATTTT
many TRBJ2-7 TRBD1 TRBV27 CASSPRTGHYEQYF TGTGCCAGCAGTCCGCGGACAGGGCACTACGAGCAGTACTTC
many TRBJ2-7 TRBD2 TRBV19 CASSTGTSGSSYGQYF TGTGCCAGTAGTACAGGGACTAGCGGGAGCTCCTACGGGCAGTACTTC
many TRBJ2-7 - TRBV2 CASRYSFISYEQYF TGTGCCAGCAGGTACAGCTTCATCTCCTACGAGCAGTACTTC
- TRBJ2-5 - TRBV4-2 CASSRETPGRQQTQYF TGTGCCAGCAGCCGAGAAACGCCCGGTCGCCAACAGACCCAGTACTTC
many TRBJ2-5 - TRBV12-3/TRBV12-4 CASSLGAIQETQYF TGTGCCAGCAGTTTGGGGGCCATTCAAGAGACCCAGTACTTC
many TRBJ2-5 - TRBV2 CASLGETQYF TGTGCCAGCCTCGGAGAGACCCAGTACTTC
many TRBJ1-6 - TRBV5-1 CASSLAIGPLSPLHF TGCGCCAGCAGCTTGGCCATCGGACCGCTTTCACCCCTCCACTTT
many TRBJ1-1 - TRBV6-1 CASSEILGPEAFF TGTGCCAGCAGTGAAATCTTGGGACCCGAAGCTTTCTTT
- TRBJ2-7 - TRBV30 CAWGGGPSYEQYF TGTGCCTGGGGTGGGGGGCCTTCCTACGAGCAGTACTTC
many TRBJ2-4 - TRBV6-2/TRBV6-3 CASSSAGRKNIQYF TGTGCCAGCAGTTCGGCAGGACGGAAAAACATTCAGTACTTC
many TRBJ1-1 - TRBV11-2 CASSPIRGSNTEAFF TGTGCCAGCAGCCCGATCAGGGGATCGAACACTGAAGCTTTCTTT
many TRBJ1-1 - TRBV2 CASSDMTPQNTEAFF TGTGCCAGCAGTGACATGACGCCGCAGAACACTGAAGCTTTCTTT
many TRBJ2-7 TRBD2 TRBV19 CASSPGTSGAYEQYF TGTGCCAGTAGTCCCGGGACTAGCGGGGCCTACGAGCAGTACTTC
many TRBJ2-2 - TRBV27 CASSSTSIGTGELFF TGTGCCAGCAGTTCGACTAGTATCGGAACCGGGGAGCTGTTTTTT
- TRBJ2-7 TRBD2 TRBV6-2/TRBV6-3 CASSWRGTSYEQYF TGTGCCAGCAGCTGGCGGGGGACGAGCTACGAGCAGTACTTC
many TRBJ2-7 - TRBV6-1 CATLELSYEQYF TGTGCCACCCTCGAACTCTCCTACGAGCAGTACTTC
many TRBJ2-5 TRBD1 TRBV12-3/TRBV12-4 CASSPRSGGETQYF TGTGCCAGCAGTCCCCGGTCAGGGGGCGAGACCCAGTACTTC
many TRBJ1-1 - TRBV11-1 CASSLPLPGAGMGTEAFF TGTGCCAGCAGCTTACCCCTCCCTGGTGCAGGAATGGGCACTGAAGCTTTCTTT
many TRBJ2-7 - TRBV12-3/TRBV12-4 CASSRIPYEQYF TGTGCCAGCAGTCGCATACCTTACGAGCAGTACTTC
few TRBJ1-6 - TRBV18 CASSPQFSNNSPLHF TGTGCCAGCTCACCTCAGTTCTCCAATAATTCACCCCTCCACTTT
many TRBJ2-4 - TRBV28 CASSNPGLRMTKNIKYF TGTGCCAGCAGTAACCCGGGGCTCAGAATGACCAAAAACATTAAGTACTTC
many TRBJ2-7 TRBD1 TRBV7-2 CASSDRDRDTYEQYF TGTGCCAGCAGCGACCGGGACAGGGACACCTACGAGCAGTACTTC
many TRBJ2-7 TRBD1 TRBV4-3 CASSQDAGGLYEQYF TGCGCCAGCAGCCAAGACGCAGGGGGCCTCTACGAGCAGTACTTC
many TRBJ2-7 - TRBV20-1 CSARVADEQYF TGCAGTGCTAGAGTGGCGGACGAGCAGTACTTC
few TRBJ2-2 - TRBV4-3 CASSQGSGTKNTGELFF TGCGCCAGCAGCCAAGGTTCCGGGACAAAGAACACCGGGGAGCTGTTTTTT
- TRBJ1-6 - TRBV18 CASSPAGDSSPLHF TGTGCCAGCTCACCGGCAGGGGATAGTTCACCCCTCCACTTT
- TRBJ2-5 TRBD1 TRBV6-2/TRBV6-3 CASSPTIRQGRKTQYF TGTGCCAGCAGTCCTACCATCCGACAGGGGCGGAAGACCCAGTACTTC
- TRBJ1-2 - TRBV6-1 CALGGYTF TGTGCGCTGGGGGGCTACACCTTC
few TRBJ2-2 - TRBV19 CASRPTHTGELFF TGTGCCAGTAGGCCGACACACACCGGGGAGCTGTTTTTT
few TRBJ1-2 TRBD1 TRBV6-1 CASSLHPGTDYGYTF TGTGCCAGCAGCCTGCACCCCGGGACAGACTATGGCTACACCTTC
- TRBJ1-2 - TRBV20-1 CSASHRGGEGYTF TGCAGTGCTAGCCATAGGGGGGGAGAAGGCTACACCTTC
many TRBJ2-5 TRBD2 TRBV27 CASSFLAGKETQYF TGTGCCAGCAGTTTCCTAGCGGGAAAAGAGACCCAGTACTTC
many TRBJ2-5 - TRBV12-3/TRBV12-4 CASGGYWETQYF TGTGCCAGCGGGGGATATTGGGAGACCCAGTACTTC
many TRBJ2-7 - TRBV12-3/TRBV12-4 CASRPTATYEQYF TGTGCCAGCAGACCGACAGCCACCTACGAGCAGTACTTC